A selection of T cell receptor beta chains follows, all from one sample in a study of OX40 agonist ivuxolimab in advanced cancers. The repertoire was sequenced with immunoSEQ multiplex PCR; TCRdb's copy has only in-frame clones and lacks some. The table lists about 41,000 clones, around 87% of them singletons. The sequencing used CD4+ or CD8+ T cells sorted from blood, collected in a trial of the OX40 agonist ivuxolimab. These receptors were obtained from an adult with an advanced solid tumor such as melanoma, head and neck, liver or kidney cancer. CDR3s include the opening cysteine and the closing phenylalanine or tryptophan. Each record gives: clone size, CDR3 length, V gene, J gene, CDR3 protein. The size field is filled for only some rows; it gives once, few, many or a size class.

.	14	TRBV28	TRBJ2-7	CASSLDRGLREQYF
.	13	TRBV28	TRBJ1-4	CASSLGGAGLLGF
.	13	TRBV27	TRBJ1-2	CASSQVATYGYTF
.	11	TRBV7-2	TRBJ2-7	CASSFDYEQYF
.	15	TRBV28	TRBJ1-5	CASSLVVKPNQPQHF
.	16	TRBV10-3	TRBJ1-4	CAISDTTGATNEKLFF
.	14	TRBV19	TRBJ2-1	CASIGLSDYNEQFF
once	14	TRBV6-4	TRBJ2-1	CASSGLAGYNEQFF
.	14	TRBV11-1	TRBJ1-1	CASSLGPGNTEAFF
.	16	TRBV7-9	TRBJ2-1	CASSLGLAGGADEQFF
.	13	TRBV6-6	TRBJ1-2	CASKETARSGYTF
once	18	TRBV7-9	TRBJ1-2	CASSLYLLAEGVGSGYTF
once	13	TRBV19	TRBJ2-7	CASSIGGMIEQYF
.	17	TRBV25-1	TRBJ1-1	CASSEWGREHMNTEAFF
.	14	TRBV11-3	TRBJ2-5	CASSFRGWEETQYF
.	16	TRBV7-8	TRBJ1-5	CASSKRDHSSNQPQHF
.	15	TRBV2	TRBJ1-3	CASRGTPHSGNTIYF
.	15	TRBV11-2	TRBJ2-1	CASSLGVGVENEQFF
.	15	TRBV4-1	TRBJ2-7	CASSLGQGPSYEQYF
.	16	TRBV11-1	TRBJ2-1	CASSLSGRGGPIEQFF
.	18	TRBV15	TRBJ2-4	CATSRLTGQTRAKNIQYF
once	15	TRBV6-1	TRBJ2-1	CASSGLAGGRGPKFF
few	14	TRBV7-6	TRBJ2-5	CASSQGRTKETQYF
.	16	TRBV30	TRBJ2-3	CAWSLGLAGRTDTQYF
.	17	TRBV7-9	TRBJ2-7	CASSLEIQGAGSYEQYF
few	13	TRBV2	TRBJ2-7	CASRVRGQDEQYF
.	15	TRBV6-5	TRBJ2-3	CASSADRPTTDTQYF
.	17	TRBV5-1	TRBJ2-1	CASSLDGTSGRGNEQFF
.	13	TRBV28	TRBJ2-2	CASSSPLSGELFF
.	18	TRBV29-1	TRBJ2-7	CSVVIRAWGGQRSYEQYF
.	15	TRBV30	TRBJ1-4	CACPGRLATNEKLFF
.	16	TRBV19	TRBJ2-1	CASSTSGRGRSMKQFF
.	14	TRBV7-9	TRBJ1-1	CASSKQGRRTEAFF
.	13	TRBV18	TRBJ1-2	CASSPTGPYGYTF
.	15	TRBV18	TRBJ1-5	CASSPLFTGNQPQHF
.	15	TRBV18	TRBJ2-7	CASSPGLAGVYEQYF
.	16	TRBV18	TRBJ2-1	CASSPRGHLSYNEQFF
.	15	TRBV28	TRBJ2-1	CASSPTSGRPNEQFF
.	14	TRBV10-3	TRBJ2-7	CAIRTPPPTYEQYF
once	16	TRBV28	TRBJ2-3	CASSHPRGQGTDTQYF
.	17	TRBV28	TRBJ1-1	CASSFRLGQGDDTEAFF